Presented here are 2 T cell receptor beta chains from one specimen sequenced in a study of blood T cell repertoires in COVID-19. The protocol was immunoSEQ multiplex PCR, while the TCRdb copy is restricted to in-frame clones and leaves out a portion. The table lists tens of thousands of clones, 82% of them singletons. Source material: peripheral blood. The receptors were gathered from a woman at least 80 years old with acute or convalescent COVID-19.

The V call is TRBV5-4, the J call TRBJ1-1; 9 bases line up with TRBD1. The junction had 5 bases not matched to a gene; V was cut back by 3 bases and J by 5 bases. The CDR3 is 14 amino acids. Per the germline V gene, CDR1 is SGHNT and CDR2 is YYREEE (reference sequence). For the CDR3, the DNA is TGTGCCAGCAGCTCCGGGACAGGGTGGACTGAAGCTTTCTTT. Its protein is CASSSGTGWTEAFF.

This clone was detected once. This rearrangement joins TRBV6-5 to TRBJ1-6; 12 nucleotides match TRBD1. Germline CDR1 is MNHEY and CDR2 is SVGAGI. This CDR3 contains 15 residues. V gave up 4 bases and J gave up 9 bases; unmatched junction bases: 4. The CDR3 protein is CASSWDRGRGSPLHF. DNA of the CDR3: TGTGCCAGCAGTTGGGACAGGGGGCGCGGTTCACCCCTCCACTTT.